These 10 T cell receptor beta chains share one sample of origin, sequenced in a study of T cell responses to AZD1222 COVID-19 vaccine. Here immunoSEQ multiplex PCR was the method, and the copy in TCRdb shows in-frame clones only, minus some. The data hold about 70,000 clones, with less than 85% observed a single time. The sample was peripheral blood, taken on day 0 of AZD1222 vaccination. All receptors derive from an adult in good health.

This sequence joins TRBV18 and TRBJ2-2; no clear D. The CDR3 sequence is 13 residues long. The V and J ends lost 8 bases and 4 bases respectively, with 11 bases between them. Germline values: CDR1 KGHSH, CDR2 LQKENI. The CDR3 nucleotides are TGTGCCAGCCAAGTGAAATCCACCGGGGAGCTGTTTTTT. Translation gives CASQVKSTGELFF.

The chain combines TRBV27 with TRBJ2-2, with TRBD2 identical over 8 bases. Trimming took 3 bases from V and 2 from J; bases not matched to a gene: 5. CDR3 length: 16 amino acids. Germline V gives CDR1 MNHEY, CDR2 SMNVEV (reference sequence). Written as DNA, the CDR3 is TGTGCCAGCAGTTTCGGGACTAGTGCCAACACCGGGGAGCTGTTTTTT. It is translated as CASSFGTSANTGELFF.

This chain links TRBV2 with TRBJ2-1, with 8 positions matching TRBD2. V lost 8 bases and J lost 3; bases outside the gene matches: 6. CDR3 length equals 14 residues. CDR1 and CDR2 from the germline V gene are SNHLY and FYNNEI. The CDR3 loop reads CASLAGLNYNEQFF. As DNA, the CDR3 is TGTGCCAGCTTAGCGGGGCTTAACTACAATGAGCAGTTCTTC.

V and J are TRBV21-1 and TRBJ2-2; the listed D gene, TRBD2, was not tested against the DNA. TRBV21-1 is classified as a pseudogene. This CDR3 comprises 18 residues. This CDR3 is CASSKDLAGSGNTGELFF. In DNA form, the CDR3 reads TGTGCCAGCAGCAAAGATCTAGCGGGGTCGGGGAACACCGGGGAGCTGTTTTTT.

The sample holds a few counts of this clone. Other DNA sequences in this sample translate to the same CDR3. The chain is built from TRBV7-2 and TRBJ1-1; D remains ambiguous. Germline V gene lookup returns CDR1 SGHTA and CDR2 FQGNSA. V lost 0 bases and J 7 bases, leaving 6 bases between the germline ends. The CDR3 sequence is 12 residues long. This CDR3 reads CASSLAAGEAFF. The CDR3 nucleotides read TGTGCCAGCAGCTTAGCCGCCGGTGAAGCTTTCTTT.

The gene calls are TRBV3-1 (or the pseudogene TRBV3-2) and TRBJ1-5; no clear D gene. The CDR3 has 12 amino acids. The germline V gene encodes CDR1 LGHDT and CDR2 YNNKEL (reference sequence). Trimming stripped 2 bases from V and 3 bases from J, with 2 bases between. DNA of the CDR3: TGTGCCAGCAGCCAAAACAATCAGCCCCAGCATTTT. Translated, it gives CASSQNNQPQHF.

The CDR3 reads CASSLSLTGVEQYF. DNA for the CDR3: TGTGCCAGCAGCCTAAGTTTGACAGGGGTCGAGCAGTACTTC. V usage is TRBV11-2 and J usage is TRBJ2-7, with 8 bases that match TRBD1. The CDR3 loop spans 14 amino acids. The germline gives CDR1 SGHAT, CDR2 FQNNGV. Trimming at V came to 5 bases and at J to 6 bases, leaving 9 bases not matched to a gene.

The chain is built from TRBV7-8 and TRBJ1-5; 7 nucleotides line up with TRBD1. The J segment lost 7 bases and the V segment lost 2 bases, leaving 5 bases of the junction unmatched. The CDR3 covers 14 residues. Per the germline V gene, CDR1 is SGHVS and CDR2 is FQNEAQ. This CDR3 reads CASSLYRGGQPQHF. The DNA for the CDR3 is TGTGCCAGCAGCTTATACAGGGGTGGACAGCCCCAGCATTTT.

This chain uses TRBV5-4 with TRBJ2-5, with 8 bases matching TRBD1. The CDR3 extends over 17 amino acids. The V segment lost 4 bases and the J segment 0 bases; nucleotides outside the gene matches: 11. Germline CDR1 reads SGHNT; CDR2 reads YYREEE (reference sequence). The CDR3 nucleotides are TGTGCCAGCAGCGCACCCGCAGGGGGCTCCTACCAAGAGACCCAGTACTTC. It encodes CASSAPAGGSYQETQYF.

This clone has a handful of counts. CDR3 DNA: TGCGCCAGCAGCCAAGGTGGAGGGGAGAAGACCCAGTACTTC. It encodes CASSQGGGEKTQYF. The chain is built from TRBV4-1 and TRBJ2-5, with D tentatively TRBD2 (6 bases). Trimming left V 1 base short and J 6 bases short, with 12 bases between. The CDR3 totals 14 residues. Germline assignment: CDR1 MGHRA and CDR2 YSYEKL.